The sequence of this T cell receptor (beta chain) was determined in a study of vaccination and CD4 T cells after COVID-19. Study context: Between diagnosis and the drawing of post-COVID samples lay a median roughly 91 days (range 35 to 161). Findings and caveats of the study: From a median of about 20 to 38, SARS-CoV-2-reactive clonotypes increased, though not significantly.

The assay that was used to sequence DNA from cultured CD4+ T cells was the Oncomine TCR Beta short-read assay. Genomic DNA was extracted from cultured CD4+ T cells. TCRdb called the PCR reads again in MiXCR, with one record for every CDR3 protein. The sample shows over 10,000 distinct CDR3 sequences, roughly 80% of them seen only once. In germline, CDR1 is MNHNS, CDR2 SASEGT. The CDR3 has 16 amino acids. Unmatched junction bases numbered 11, after V lost 5 bases and J lost 4 bases. Described treatment: roughly nine-day PBMC culture with coronavirus spike peptide pools or control peptides (ViraFEST assay). ViraFEST used peptide pools to expand antigen-specific T cells before TCR sequencing. As for this clonotype: Its antigen is not known.

This clonotype originated in a human donor who had recovered from COVID-19. This chain joins TRBV6-1 and TRBJ1-2; TRBD1 matches 9 bases. The source material was CD4+ T cells from blood, cultured in vitro. The DNA of the CDR3 is TGTGCCAGCAGTAAACACTACAGGGGGCCGGGCTATGGCTACACCTTC. It translates to CASSKHYRGPGYGYTF.